The sample holds many counts of the clone carrying this TCR beta chain. What it recognizes is unknown. Unique molecular identifiers were incorporated during preparation of the TCRbeta library. Using its own MiXCR run on the PCR reads, TCRdb lists one record per CDR3 protein. The data show 80,000 to 100,000 distinct CDR3 sequences, around 22% seen once. With 0 bases removed from V and 4 bases from J, the gap between germline ends came to 3 bases. CDR1 is LNHNV, CDR2 YYDKDF, per germline (reference sequence). This CDR3 region has 13 residues. The data belong to a study of T-cell reconstitution after alpha-beta-depleted transplantation in children. Findings of the study overall: It was newly produced T cells that mostly accounted for T-cell counts and diversity one year after transplant. Where alpha-beta T cells came from about two months after transplant was reportedly several hundred expanded graft clones.

This chain uses TRBV15 with TRBJ2-2; D is ambiguous. The source was PBMCs, collected before TCRalphabeta/CD19-depleted stem cell transplant. This sequence was found in a boy younger than 10 with acute lymphoblastic leukemia, due to receive a stem cell transplant. The CDR3, as DNA: TGTGCCACCAGCAGAGATACCACCGGGGAGCTGTTTTTT. The encoded protein is CATSRDTTGELFF.